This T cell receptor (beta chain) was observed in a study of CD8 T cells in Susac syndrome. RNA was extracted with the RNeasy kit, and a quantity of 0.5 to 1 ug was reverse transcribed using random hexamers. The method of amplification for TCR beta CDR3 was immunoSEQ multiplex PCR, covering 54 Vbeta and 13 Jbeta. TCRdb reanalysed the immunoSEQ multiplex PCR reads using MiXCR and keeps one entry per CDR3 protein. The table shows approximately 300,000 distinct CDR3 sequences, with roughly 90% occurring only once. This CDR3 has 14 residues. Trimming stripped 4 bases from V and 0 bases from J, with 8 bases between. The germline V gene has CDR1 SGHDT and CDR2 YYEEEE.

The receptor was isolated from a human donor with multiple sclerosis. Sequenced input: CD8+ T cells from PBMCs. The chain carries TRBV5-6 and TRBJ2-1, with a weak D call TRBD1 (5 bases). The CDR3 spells CASSLGVSYNEQFF. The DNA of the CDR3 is TGTGCCAGCAGCCTAGGGGTCTCCTACAATGAGCAGTTCTTC.